This T cell receptor beta chain originates from a study of T cell changes during pregnancy in multiple sclerosis. J gave up 5 bases and V 1 base, and 15 bases lay outside the gene matches. The CDR3 sequence is 18 residues long. CDR1 and CDR2 from the germline V gene are SEHNR and FQNEAQ (reference sequence). The table came from immunoSEQ multiplex PCR; TCRdb's copy has only in-frame clones and leaves some out. The table includes 37,000 or so clones, around 94% detected once. The V call is TRBV7-9, the J call TRBJ2-7, with 9 bases lining up with TRBD2. The specimen comprised peripheral blood, sampled in the third trimester of pregnancy. The clonotype was recovered from a female donor with multiple sclerosis, enrolled in a pregnancy study. In DNA, the CDR3 is TGTGCCAGCAGCTTAGTGGGGGGGGATAGCGGGAGAGATAACGAGCAGTACTTC. Protein: CASSLVGGDSGRDNEQYF. The whole variable domain, filled in from reference TRBV7-9 and TRBJ2-7, reads DTGVSQNPRHKITKRGQNVTFRCDPISEHNRLYWYRQTLGQGPEFLTYFQNEAQLEKSRLLSDRFSAERPKGSFSTLEIQRTEQGDSAMYLCASSLVGGDSGRDNEQYFGPGTRLTVT.